The 28 T cell receptor beta chains listed next were all sequenced from one sample in a study of blood T cell repertoires in COVID-19. Profiled with immunoSEQ multiplex PCR; TCRdb holds only in-frame clones, not every one. The sample has 250,000 or so clones; 80% to 90% are singletons. The sample consisted of peripheral blood. These TCRs come from a man aged 50 to 60 with acute or convalescent COVID-19.

The chain combines TRBV10-2 with TRBJ1-1; a possible D gene is TRBD1 (5 bases). The CDR3 is 14 amino acids. V was clipped by 6 bases and J by 4 bases, with 15 bases between them. Germline V gene data show CDR1 as WSHSY and CDR2 as SAAADI. The CDR3 DNA reads TGCGCCAGCAGGGAGGGGAGGTCGGTCACTGAAGCTTTCTTT. Translating it yields CASREGRSVTEAFF.

This chain uses TRBV28 with TRBJ2-7, with TRBD2 matching over 15 bases. V lost 3 bases and J lost 6; bases outside the gene matches: 0. Germline V CDR1 and CDR2: MDHEN, SYDVKM. The CDR3 has 14 amino acids. In nucleotides, the CDR3 is TGTGCCAGCAGTTTGGGACTAGCGGGAGGCGAGCAGTACTTC. It yields the protein CASSLGLAGGEQYF.

This clone was seen a single time. The chain has TRBV9 and TRBJ1-3, with 9 bases identical to TRBD1. The CDR3 covers 17 residues. Looked up from germline, CDR1 is SGDLS and CDR2 is YYNGEE. Trimming cost V 4 bases and J 3 bases; bases outside gene matches: 11. The CDR3 DNA reads as TGTGCCAGCAGCCCTCGACAGGGGGTTGCAAGTGGAAACACCATATATTTT. Translation: CASSPRQGVASGNTIYF.

The J gene is TRBJ1-6, the V gene TRBV7-3; D ambiguous. Germline-derived CDR1 and CDR2 are SGHTA and FQGTGA. V was clipped by 0 bases and J by 7 bases, with 4 bases between them. The CDR3 runs 13 residues. The DNA for the CDR3 is TGTGCCAGCAGCTTAACGGAGAATTCACCCCTCCACTTT. Protein: CASSLTENSPLHF.

This chain uses TRBV11-3 with TRBJ2-1, with D possibly matching TRBD1 (6 bases). Trimming removed 1 base from V and 4 bases from J, with 14 bases in between. Germline assignment: CDR1 SGHNT and CDR2 YENEEA. This CDR3 contains 16 residues. CDR3 protein: CASSLGGRGRYNEQFF. The CDR3 region has the DNA TGTGCCAGCAGCTTAGGGGGCAGGGGAAGATACAATGAGCAGTTCTTC.

The chain is built from TRBV7-2 and TRBJ1-2, with D tentatively TRBD1 (6 bases). V lost 2 bases, J lost 3 bases, and 7 bases lay in between. CDR1 is SGHTA and CDR2 is FQGNSA in the germline V gene. The CDR3 length is 13 residues. The CDR3 nucleotides read TGTGCCAGCAGCTTACGGACAGACTATGGCTACACCTTC. Translating it yields CASSLRTDYGYTF.

V and J are TRBV30 and TRBJ1-5, with D maybe TRBD1 (6 bases). This CDR3 spans 14 amino acids. V shed 2 bases and J shed 7 bases, with 15 bases lying between them. Germline CDR1 reads GTSNPN; CDR2 reads SVGIG (reference sequence). The CDR3 nucleotides are TGTGCCTGGAGTAAAACAGGGCTGCGCCAGCCCCAGCATTTT. This gives the protein CAWSKTGLRQPQHF.

The sample holds one count of this clone. The rearrangement joins TRBV5-8 to TRBJ1-3; D possibly corresponds to TRBD1 (5 bases). The V end lost 0 bases, the J end lost 4 bases, and 8 bases lay between the germline ends. The CDR3 runs to 14 residues. Germline assignment: CDR1 SGHTS and CDR2 YDEGEE. The DNA for the CDR3 is TGTGCCAGCAGCTTGGGCGGGACGGGAAACACCATATATTTT. Protein product: CASSLGGTGNTIYF.

This clone was seen just once. The chain recombines TRBV7-9 with TRBJ2-3; no firm D call. The CDR3 runs 14 residues. Trimming took off 2 bases at V and 2 bases at J, with 8 bases between the two ends. Germline CDR1 reads SEHNR; CDR2 reads FQNEAQ (reference sequence). In nucleotides, the CDR3 is TGTGCCAGCAGCTTACACGACATCACAGATACGCAGTATTTT. It is translated as CASSLHDITDTQYF.

The gene calls are TRBV7-9 and TRBJ2-7, with unresolved D. The CDR3 totals 15 residues. Germline V gene data show CDR1 as SEHNR and CDR2 as FQNEAQ (reference sequence). Trimming took off 0 bases at V and 3 bases at J, with 12 bases between the two ends. This CDR3 is CASSLALGVFYEQYF. The DNA of the CDR3 is TGTGCCAGCAGCTTAGCCCTAGGCGTTTTCTACGAGCAGTACTTC.

The chain couples TRBV27 to TRBJ2-2; TRBD1 agrees at 8 bases. Germline assignment: CDR1 MNHEY and CDR2 SMNVEV (reference sequence). Trimming cost V 5 bases and J 2 bases; bases outside gene matches: 4. CDR3 length: 15 amino acids. CDR3 residues: CASSLDRGNTGELFF. The CDR3 DNA is TGTGCCAGCAGTCTCGACAGGGGAAACACCGGGGAGCTGTTTTTT.

This chain uses TRBV9 with TRBJ2-7, with D perhaps TRBD1 (6 bases). Germline V CDR1 and CDR2: SGDLS, YYNGEE. This CDR3 region has 15 residues. Trimming took 0 bases from V and 3 from J, leaving 13 bases between them. The CDR3 DNA is TGTGCCAGCAGCGTAGCTACGGACAGTATCTACGAGCAGTACTTC. It codes for CASSVATDSIYEQYF.

The chain recombines TRBV19 with TRBJ2-6; TRBD1 matches 8 bases. Germline-derived CDR1 and CDR2 are LNHDA and SQIVND (reference sequence). After removal of 6 bases from V and 1 base from J, the junction contained 5 bases not matched to a gene. This CDR3 contains 16 residues. CDR3 residues: CASRTGQGSGANVLTF. The CDR3 DNA reads as TGTGCCAGTAGAACCGGACAGGGATCTGGGGCCAACGTCCTGACTTTC.

The chain couples TRBV12-3 or TRBV12-4 to TRBJ2-7; 8 positions agree with TRBD2. The CDR3 contains 13 residues. Trimming removed 5 bases from V and 3 bases from J; junction bases left unmatched: 3. CDR3 protein: CASSPSGLYEQYF. The CDR3 DNA sequence: TGTGCCAGCAGTCCTAGCGGGCTCTACGAGCAGTACTTC.

The rearrangement uses TRBV18 and TRBJ1-1, with D unresolved. CDR1 is KGHSH, CDR2 LQKENI, per germline. The germline V and J ends were trimmed by 3 bases and 7 bases, with 15 bases remaining between them. This CDR3 is built from 14 residues. The chain's CDR3 is CASSPLGGRGEAFF. The CDR3 DNA reads TGTGCCAGCTCACCTCTCGGAGGTAGAGGTGAAGCTTTCTTT.

This sequence joins TRBV11-3 and TRBJ2-2; the D gene is possibly TRBD2 (7 bases). The CDR3 consists of 17 residues. Trimming removed 2 bases at V and 3 bases at J, with 16 bases between. The V gene's germline CDR1 is SGHNT and CDR2 YENEEA. The CDR3 DNA reads as TGTGCCAGCAGCTTATGGGTTGCGGGGGCTGACACCGGGGAGCTGTTTTTT. Residues: CASSLWVAGADTGELFF.

The V gene is TRBV28, the J gene TRBJ1-5, with 8 bases that match TRBD1. Trimming at V came to 2 bases and at J to 5 bases, leaving 5 bases not matched to a gene. The CDR3 runs to 15 residues. Germline V gene data show CDR1 as MDHEN and CDR2 as SYDVKM. CDR3 region: CASSLPGQGHQPQHF. As DNA, the CDR3 is TGTGCCAGCAGTTTACCTGGACAGGGCCATCAGCCCCAGCATTTT.

V is TRBV27 and J is TRBJ2-7; 7 nucleotides agree with TRBD1. With 5 bases clipped from V and 1 base from J, the junction kept 14 bases outside the gene matches. CDR1 is MNHEY, CDR2 SMNVEV, per germline (reference sequence). The length of the CDR3 is 17 residues. The CDR3 DNA is TGTGCCAGCAGTCGGGGCGACAGGGCCCCACCATCCTACGAGCAGTACTTC. This sequence encodes CASSRGDRAPPSYEQYF.

The J gene is TRBJ2-5, the V gene TRBV7-3; 7 bases line up with TRBD2. This CDR3 has 15 residues. V gave up 2 bases and J gave up 1 base; unmatched junction bases: 4. Germline CDR1 is SGHTA and CDR2 is FQGTGA. CDR3 amino acids: CASSLRSGPQETQYF. In nucleotides, the CDR3 is TGTGCCAGCAGCTTACGTAGCGGGCCCCAAGAGACCCAGTACTTC.

The chain is built from TRBV28 and TRBJ1-5; D may be TRBD1 (5 bases). V lost 1 base, J lost 0 bases, and 22 bases lay in between. The CDR3 is 20 amino acids. The germline V gene has CDR1 MDHEN and CDR2 SYDVKM. The CDR3 DNA reads as TGTGCCAGCAGTTTATCCCTCCTGTCGACAGCACCTTATAGCAATCAGCCCCAGCATTTT. Translated, it gives CASSLSLLSTAPYSNQPQHF.

The V call is TRBV7-3, the J call TRBJ2-3, with 7 bases identical to TRBD2. The CDR3 has 16 amino acids. Trimming cost V 2 bases and J 0 bases; bases outside gene matches: 5. In germline, CDR1 is SGHTA, CDR2 FQGTGA. The CDR3 spells CASSLGSSGSTDTQYF. The CDR3 coding sequence is TGTGCCAGCAGCTTAGGGTCTAGCGGAAGCACAGATACGCAGTATTTT.

The chain employs TRBV7-2 and TRBJ2-1; TRBD2 aligns across 8 bases. CDR3 length equals 14 residues. Trimming cost V 3 bases and J 3 bases; bases outside gene matches: 1. Germline CDR1 and CDR2: SGHTA and FQGNSA. This chain's CDR3 is CASSFGTSYNEQFF. CDR3 DNA: TGTGCCAGCAGCTTTGGGACTAGCTACAATGAGCAGTTCTTC.

The gene calls are TRBV7-3 and TRBJ2-7; the D gene is possibly TRBD2 (5 bases). Trimming shortened V by 2 bases and J by 3 bases, and 8 bases separated the two germline ends. Germline lookup yields CDR1 SGHTA and CDR2 FQGTGA. The length of the CDR3 is 13 residues. The CDR3 bases are TGTGCCAGCAGCTTATATGAGGGCTACGAGCAGTACTTC. It specifies CASSLYEGYEQYF.

The J gene is TRBJ1-4, the V gene TRBV6-5, with a tentative D call TRBD1 (6 bases). V was trimmed by 6 bases and J by 12 bases, leaving 20 bases between them. In germline, CDR1 is MNHEY, CDR2 SVGAGI. The CDR3 spans 14 residues. The CDR3 coding sequence is TGTGCCAGCAGCCTTGGAGAGATACAGGGCGAACTGTTTTTT. This sequence encodes CASSLGEIQGELFF.

The CDR3 DNA sequence: TGTGCCAGCTCACTGCAGGGAATGGACGGAAACACCATATATTTT. Encoded protein: CASSLQGMDGNTIYF. The rearrangement links TRBV18 to TRBJ1-3; weak D call: TRBD1 (5 bases). Germline loops: CDR1 KGHSH, CDR2 LQKENI. Trimming cost V 4 bases and J 4 bases, with 14 bases left between them. The CDR3 contains 15 residues. Complete variable domain (other parts from reference TRBV18 and TRBJ1-3): NAGVMQNPRHLVRRRGQEARLRCSPMKGHSHVYWYRQLPEEGLKFMVYLQKENIIDESGMPKERFSAEFPKEGPSILRIQQVVRGDSAAYFCASSLQGMDGNTIYFGEGSWLTVV.

This clone showed up just once. The chain joins TRBV18 to TRBJ1-5, with a tentative D call TRBD1 (5 bases). The CDR3 covers 16 residues. The V end lost 0 bases, the J end lost 7 bases, and 16 bases lay between the germline ends. Germline assignment: CDR1 KGHSH and CDR2 LQKENI. The CDR3 reads CASSPPQGLPGQPQHF. Written as DNA, the CDR3 is TGTGCCAGCTCACCACCGCAGGGCTTACCGGGCCAGCCCCAGCATTTT.

The chain couples TRBV5-1 to TRBJ2-2; 9 nucleotides match TRBD1. This CDR3 spans 18 amino acids. J was trimmed by 2 bases and V by 4 bases; bases with no gene match: 12. Germline V gene data show CDR1 as SGHRS and CDR2 as YFSETQ. DNA for the CDR3: TGCGCCAGCAGCATCCGCCCCCGGACAGGGGATAACACCGGGGAGCTGTTTTTT. Amino acids: CASSIRPRTGDNTGELFF.

The chain recombines TRBV10-3 with TRBJ2-7, with D hard to call. Trimming left V 3 bases short and J 2 bases short, with 5 bases between. CDR1 and CDR2 from the germline V gene are ENHRY and SYGVKD. This CDR3 is built from 12 residues. CDR3 loop: CAISEDTYEQYF. The CDR3 DNA reads TGTGCCATCAGTGAAGACACCTACGAGCAGTACTTC.